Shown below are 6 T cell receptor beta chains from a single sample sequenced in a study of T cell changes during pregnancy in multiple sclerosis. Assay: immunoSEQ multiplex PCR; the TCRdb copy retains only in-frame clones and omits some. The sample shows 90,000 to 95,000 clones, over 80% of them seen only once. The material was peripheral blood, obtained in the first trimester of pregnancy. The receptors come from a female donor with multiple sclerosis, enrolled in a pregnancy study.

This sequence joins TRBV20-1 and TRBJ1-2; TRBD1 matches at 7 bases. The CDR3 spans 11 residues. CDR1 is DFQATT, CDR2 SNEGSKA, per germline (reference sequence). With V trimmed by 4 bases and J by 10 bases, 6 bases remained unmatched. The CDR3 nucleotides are TGCAGTGCTAACCGACAGGGTTACTACACCTTC. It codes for CSANRQGYYTF.

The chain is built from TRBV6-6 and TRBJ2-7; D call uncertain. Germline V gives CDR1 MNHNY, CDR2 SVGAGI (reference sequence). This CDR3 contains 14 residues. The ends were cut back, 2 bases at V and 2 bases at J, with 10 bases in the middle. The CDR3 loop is CASSYPSETYEQYF. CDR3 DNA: TGTGCCAGCAGTTACCCCTCAGAAACCTACGAGCAGTACTTC.

For the CDR3, the DNA is TGTGCCATCAGTGAGTCGGGAGCGGGGGATGTAAACATTCAGTACTTC. It is translated as CAISESGAGDVNIQYF. This chain joins TRBV10-3 and TRBJ2-4, with TRBD2 matching 8 bases. This CDR3 is built from 16 residues. With V trimmed by 0 bases and J by 6 bases, 7 bases remained unmatched. Germline values: CDR1 ENHRY, CDR2 SYGVKD.

CDR3 bases: TGTGCCAGCAGTGGCAGGGACACTGAAGCTTTCTTT. Encoded protein: CASSGRDTEAFF. V is TRBV2 and J is TRBJ1-1, with D possibly being TRBD1 (5 bases). V lost 4 bases and J 3 bases, leaving 6 bases between the germline ends. Germline lookup yields CDR1 SNHLY and CDR2 FYNNEI. The CDR3 has 12 residues.

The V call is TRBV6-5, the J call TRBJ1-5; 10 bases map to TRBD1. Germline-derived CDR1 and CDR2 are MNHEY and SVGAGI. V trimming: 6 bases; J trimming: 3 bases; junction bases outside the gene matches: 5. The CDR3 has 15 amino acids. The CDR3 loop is CASSYGQGDNQPQHF. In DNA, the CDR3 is TGTGCCAGCAGCTACGGACAGGGGGACAATCAGCCCCAGCATTTT.

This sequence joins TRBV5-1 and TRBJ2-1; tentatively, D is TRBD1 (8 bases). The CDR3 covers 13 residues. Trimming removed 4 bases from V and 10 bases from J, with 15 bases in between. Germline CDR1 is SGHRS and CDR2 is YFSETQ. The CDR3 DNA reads TGCGCCAGCAGCACCACAGGGGGAGGGGAGCAGTTCTTC. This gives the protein CASSTTGGGEQFF.